Given below is one TCR beta chain in context. In the source study's methods: Amplification of reference gene primers was used by the study to estimate nucleated cell counts. Using immunoSEQ multiplex PCR, the repertoire was profiled, and TCRdb retains in-frame clones only, with some absent. The V and J calls and clone size come from that table; D and trimming were worked out from the DNA. The table records 85,000 to 130,000 clones, 70% to 85% of them present only once. The data stem from a study of blood T cell repertoires in COVID-19. The CDR3 is made up of 15 amino acids. The V gene's germline CDR1 is MNHEY and CDR2 SVGAGI. J was trimmed by 5 bases and V by 7 bases; bases with no gene match: 10.

The chain couples TRBV6-5 to TRBJ2-5; the match to TRBD1 covers 10 bases. The source material was peripheral blood. The sequence came from an older woman with acute or convalescent COVID-19. DNA for the CDR3: TGTGCCAGCACCTCCGGGACAGGGGCTAGGGAGACCCAGTACTTC. Protein: CASTSGTGARETQYF.